The following is a TCR beta chain sequence with its context. Its antigen is not identified. Per germline, CDR1 MNHEY and CDR2 SVGAGI. V was clipped by 2 bases and J by 11 bases, with 18 bases between them. CDR3 length: 14 amino acids. Sampling times: baseline, cycle 4 day 1, cycle 7 day 1. Libraries were prepared by immunoSEQ multiplex PCR; TCRdb keeps only in-frame clonotypes and omits some of them. Of about 17,000 clones in the sample, approximately 77% were seen once. These data come from a study of OX40 agonist ivuxolimab in advanced cancers. The wider study: Treatment of patients was with ivuxolimab, an agonistic anti-OX40 (CD134) antibody. At doses from 0.01 to 10 mg/kg, patients were given intravenous ivuxolimab every 2 weeks. Whole-study results and caveats: Patients with a partial response at 0.1-3.0 mg/kg had among the lowest clonal expansion.

The receptor was derived from an adult with an advanced solid tumor such as melanoma, head and neck, liver or kidney cancer. Sequencing used CD4+ or CD8+ T cells sorted from blood, obtained in a trial of the OX40 agonist ivuxolimab. The chain couples TRBV6-5 to TRBJ1-1; a weak D match, TRBD1 (6 bases). The CDR3 nucleotides are TGTGCCAGCAGTTACGGCTACAGGGCCAAGGGGGCTTTCTTT. Translating it yields CASSYGYRAKGAFF.